These 31 T cell receptor beta chains came from one sample sequenced in a study of T cell responses to AZD1222 COVID-19 vaccine. Measured with immunoSEQ multiplex PCR; TCRdb has only the in-frame clones, and not every one. The sample contains roughly 180,000 clones, roughly 90% of which appear only once. The sample consisted of peripheral blood, taken 28 days after the second AZD1222 dose. All receptors come from an adult who received the AZD1222 COVID-19 vaccine.

The chain carries TRBV9 and TRBJ1-5, with a weak D call TRBD1 (6 bases). CDR1 and CDR2 from the germline V gene are SGDLS and YYNGEE. V was shortened by 4 bases and J by 2 bases, with 19 bases between the two germline ends. This CDR3 has 17 residues. CDR3 nucleotides: TGTGCCAGCAGCACCCGGGAGGGGGGCTCTGGCAATCAGCCCCAGCATTTT. The encoded protein is CASSTREGGSGNQPQHF.

This chain links TRBV5-1 with TRBJ1-1; no clear D gene. The CDR3 runs 13 residues. Looked up from germline, CDR1 is SGHRS and CDR2 is YFSETQ. V was clipped by 0 bases and J by 8 bases, with 11 bases between them. In DNA form, the CDR3 reads TGCGCCAGCAGCTTGGGGGTTCTCGAGGAAGCTTTCTTT. This translates into CASSLGVLEEAFF.

The table lists this clone with a count of one. The gene calls are TRBV9 and TRBJ2-1, with a tentative D call TRBD2 (5 bases). CDR1 and CDR2 (germline): SGDLS, YYNGEE. The V end lost 3 bases, the J end lost 4 bases, and 17 bases lay between the germline ends. CDR3 size: 16 residues. The CDR3 DNA sequence: TGTGCCAGCAGCGAAATGGAAAACGCGGGTTACAATGAGCAGTTCTTC. Encoded protein: CASSEMENAGYNEQFF.

The J gene is TRBJ1-5, the V gene TRBV6-5, with D perhaps matching TRBD1 (6 bases). Germline V lookup: CDR1 MNHEY, CDR2 SVGAGI. Trimming shortened V by 5 bases and J by 1 base, and 12 bases separated the two germline ends. The CDR3 covers 15 residues. The DNA of the CDR3 is TGTGCCAGCAGTCTGGACCAGGGGAGCAATCAGCCCCAGCATTTT. Translated: CASSLDQGSNQPQHF.

J is TRBJ2-3 and V is TRBV6-4, with 12 bases that match TRBD2. CDR1 is MRHNA, CDR2 SNTAGT, per germline. The CDR3 extends over 15 amino acids. The trim removed 6 bases at V and 1 base at J, leaving 2 bases unmatched. The CDR3 nucleotides read TGTGCCAGCAGCGCTAGCGGGGGGGGCACAGATACGCAGTATTTT. Translated, it gives CASSASGGGTDTQYF.

The V call is TRBV7-2, the J call TRBJ1-6, with D perhaps TRBD1 (6 bases). CDR1 and CDR2 (germline): SGHTA, FQGNSA. The germline V and J ends were trimmed by 5 bases and 14 bases, with 13 bases remaining between them. This CDR3 comprises 12 residues. DNA of the CDR3: TGTGCCAGCAGCCAATACAGGGACGCCCTCCACTTT. Translation: CASSQYRDALHF.

This chain uses TRBV5-1 with TRBJ2-3; D perhaps matches TRBD2 (6 bases). CDR3 length: 15 amino acids. CDR1 is SGHRS and CDR2 is YFSETQ in the germline V gene. The ends were cut back, 1 base at V and 3 bases at J, with 12 bases in the middle. The DNA for the CDR3 is TGCGCCAGCAGCTTGATTATGCGGGATACAGATACGCAGTATTTT. Its protein product is CASSLIMRDTDTQYF.

This chain joins TRBV5-4 and TRBJ2-5; 14 bases map to TRBD2. Germline CDR1 SGHNT, CDR2 YYREEE (reference sequence). The CDR3 consists of 16 residues. V lost 4 bases and J lost 6; bases outside the gene matches: 8. CDR3 sequence: CASSLMTSGRAKTQYF. The DNA for the CDR3 is TGTGCCAGCAGCCTAATGACTAGCGGGAGGGCTAAGACCCAGTACTTC.

V is TRBV4-3 and J is TRBJ2-1; 9 nucleotides match TRBD2. V shed 2 bases, J shed 1 base, and the junction held 9 bases outside the gene matches. Germline V CDR1 and CDR2: LGHNA, YSLEER. CDR3 length: 18 residues. The CDR3 coding sequence is TGCGCCAGCAGCCAAAAGAGGGGGCTAGCGGGGTCCTACAATGAGCAGTTCTTC. It codes for CASSQKRGLAGSYNEQFF.

This sequence joins TRBV6-5 and TRBJ2-3, with 12 bases fitting TRBD2. Germline V gene data show CDR1 as MNHEY and CDR2 as SVGAGI. The CDR3 is 15 amino acids. J lost 4 bases, V lost 7 bases, and 6 bases had no gene match. DNA of the CDR3: TGTGCCAGCATAGGACTAGCGGGGTTCCCAGATACGCAGTATTTT. Protein sequence: CASIGLAGFPDTQYF.

The chain carries TRBV18 and TRBJ2-3; D is ambiguous. Germline values: CDR1 KGHSH, CDR2 LQKENI. The CDR3 is made up of 14 amino acids. Trimming left V 4 bases short and J 2 bases short, with 10 bases between. CDR3 sequence reads: CASSRIDLTDTQYF. CDR3 in DNA: TGTGCCAGCTCACGGATAGACCTCACAGATACGCAGTATTTT.

The V call is TRBV7-9, the J call TRBJ1-6; the D gene is possibly TRBD1 (6 bases). Deletions cut 6 bases from V and 6 bases from J, with 15 bases between. The CDR3 runs to 15 residues. Germline CDR1 reads SEHNR; CDR2 reads FQNEAQ (reference sequence). The CDR3 protein is CASSLPGQPNSPLHF. In DNA, the CDR3 is TGTGCCAGCAGTCTACCGGGACAACCTAATTCACCCCTCCACTTT.

This clone was found once. The gene calls are TRBV18 and TRBJ2-7; tentatively, D is TRBD2 (6 bases). Germline values: CDR1 KGHSH, CDR2 LQKENI. The CDR3 runs to 16 residues. Trimming shortened V by 5 bases and J by 2 bases, and 19 bases separated the two germline ends. As DNA, the CDR3 is TGTGCCAGCTCAGAACAAGTGGCTAGCGCAACCTACGAGCAGTACTTC. It encodes CASSEQVASATYEQYF.

The CDR3 here is CASSIDRRAHYGYTF. CDR3 nucleotides: TGTGCCAGTAGTATAGATCGCAGAGCTCACTATGGCTACACCTTC. The rearrangement uses TRBV19 and TRBJ1-2, with D hard to call. Germline loops: CDR1 LNHDA, CDR2 SQIVND (reference sequence). This CDR3 is 15 amino acids long. Trimming left V 0 bases short and J 3 bases short, with 11 bases between.

The V gene is TRBV6-5, the J gene TRBJ1-2; 8 bases map to TRBD1. V lost 8 bases, J lost 6 bases, and 8 bases stayed unmatched. The CDR3 runs 13 residues. Germline assignment: CDR1 MNHEY and CDR2 SVGAGI. CDR3 sequence reads: CASYGWTGNGYTF. The CDR3 DNA follows: TGTGCCAGCTACGGCTGGACAGGGAATGGCTACACCTTC.

About this clone: Other DNA sequences within the sample encode an identical CDR3. This rearrangement joins TRBV4-1 to TRBJ2-2, with no clear D. There are 13 residues in the CDR3. V was clipped by 0 bases and J by 5 bases, with 4 bases between them. Germline values: CDR1 MGHRA, CDR2 YSYEKL. The CDR3 loop is CASSQERTGELFF. In DNA, the CDR3 is TGCGCCAGCAGCCAAGAAAGAACCGGGGAGCTGTTTTTT.

This clone showed up just once. This chain links TRBV3-1 (or the pseudogene TRBV3-2) with TRBJ2-7; D gene uncertain. Per the germline V gene, CDR1 is LGHDT and CDR2 is YNNKEL (reference sequence). CDR3 length equals 21 residues. V was trimmed by 0 bases and J by 0 bases, leaving 27 bases between them. The CDR3 region has the DNA TGTGCCAGCAGCCAAGATAGACCCTGGACGGAGAAAAGTAAGAGCTCCTACGAGCAGTACTTC. This gives the protein CASSQDRPWTEKSKSSYEQYF.

The genes are TRBV11-2 and TRBJ1-3, with D perhaps matching TRBD1 (6 bases). Germline V gene sequence: CDR1 SGHAT, CDR2 FQNNGV. The CDR3 runs to 17 residues. The V and J ends lost 0 bases and 0 bases respectively, with 12 bases between them. DNA for the CDR3: TGTGCCAGCAGCTTAGAACCAGGGGCCTTCTCTGGAAACACCATATATTTT. Its translation is CASSLEPGAFSGNTIYF.

Of note for this clone: One end of the junction does not line up with germline, which may come from a read error. The chain combines TRBV7-7 with TRBJ2-7; D is possibly TRBD1 (5 bases). Germline CDR1 reads SSHAT; CDR2 reads FNYEAQ (reference sequence). This CDR3 has 13 amino acids. The CDR3 protein is CASSLGRAYEQYF. Here the CDR3 DNA reads TGTGCTAGCAGCTTGGGCAGGGCCTACGAGCAGTACTTC.

This chain joins TRBV11-2 and TRBJ2-3; D may correspond to TRBD1 or TRBD2 (5 bases each). V lost 4 bases and J lost 2, with 13 bases in between. The V gene's germline CDR1 is SGHAT and CDR2 FQNNGV. The CDR3 length is 15 residues. CDR3 nucleotides: TGTGCCAGCAGCTATAAGGGGAGCTACACAGATACGCAGTATTTT. The encoded protein is CASSYKGSYTDTQYF. The full variable domain, completed using reference TRBV11-2 and TRBJ2-3, is EAGVAQSPRYKIIEKRQSVAFWCNPISGHATLYWYQQILGQGPKLLIQFQNNGVVDDSQLPKDRFSAERLKGVDSTLKIQPAKLEDSAVYLCASSYKGSYTDTQYFGPGTRLTVL.

The chain recombines TRBV4-1 with TRBJ1-5; tentative D call: TRBD1 (6 bases). CDR3 length: 16 amino acids. Trimming pared 2 bases from V and 5 bases from J, leaving 16 bases between. Germline V lookup: CDR1 MGHRA, CDR2 YSYEKL. This chain's CDR3 is CASSQTPLTGYQPQHF. The CDR3 DNA sequence: TGCGCCAGCAGCCAAACGCCGTTGACAGGCTATCAGCCCCAGCATTTT.

The count of this clone is one. The chain recombines TRBV5-1 with TRBJ1-2, with a tentative D call TRBD1 (6 bases). Trimming took 0 bases from V and 2 from J, leaving 11 bases between them. Per germline, CDR1 SGHRS and CDR2 YFSETQ. The CDR3 has 15 amino acids. Written as DNA, the CDR3 is TGCGCCAGCAGCTTGGAGGGACAACTAAACTATGGCTACACCTTC. This translates into CASSLEGQLNYGYTF. Based on the CDR3 plus reference TRBV5-1 and TRBJ1-2, the full variable domain is KAGVTQTPRYLIKTRGQQVTLSCSPISGHRSVSWYQQTPGQGLQFLFEYFSETQRNKGNFPGRFSGRQFSNSRSEMNVSTLELGDSALYLCASSLEGQLNYGYTFGSGTRLTVV.

The V and J genes are TRBV7-3 and TRBJ1-1; no definite D call. Germline V gives CDR1 SGHTA, CDR2 FQGTGA. The V gene lost 4 bases and the J gene lost 0 bases, with 6 bases spanning the gap. This CDR3 contains 13 residues. The CDR3 spells CASSSLLNTEAFF. Written as DNA, the CDR3 is TGTGCCAGCAGCTCCCTACTGAACACTGAAGCTTTCTTT.

The J gene is TRBJ1-5, the V gene TRBV2, with D possibly matching TRBD1 (5 bases). CDR1 and CDR2 (germline): SNHLY, FYNNEI. V was pared by 1 base and J by 15 bases, with 13 bases between. CDR3 length: 12 amino acids. CDR3 residues: CASSEGFGQTHF. The CDR3 bases are TGTGCCAGCAGTGAAGGATTTGGACAAACGCATTTT.

This clone was counted once. The rearrangement uses TRBV30 and TRBJ2-7; 8 positions agree with TRBD1. Germline-derived CDR1 and CDR2 are GTSNPN and SVGIG (reference sequence). The CDR3 has 13 residues. With 0 bases clipped from V and 7 bases from J, the junction kept 5 bases outside the gene matches. This CDR3 is CAWSVGQGWEQYF. The DNA for the CDR3 is TGTGCCTGGAGTGTAGGACAGGGCTGGGAGCAGTACTTC.

This rearrangement joins TRBV5-4 to TRBJ2-1; maybe TRBD1 (7 bases). The CDR3 spans 14 residues. V lost 3 bases to trimming and J lost 7 bases, with 14 bases between them. The germline gives CDR1 SGHNT, CDR2 YYREEE (reference sequence). CDR3 DNA: TGTGCCAGCAGCTCGAGACAGGGACTGAATGAGCAGTTCTTC. Its protein product is CASSSRQGLNEQFF. Using reference TRBV5-4 and TRBJ2-1 for the parts outside the CDR3, the full variable domain is ETGVTQSPTHLIKTRGQQVTLRCSSQSGHNTVSWYQQALGQGPQFIFQYYREEENGRGNFPPRFSGLQFPNYSSELNVNALELDDSALYLCASSSRQGLNEQFFGPGTRLTVL.

The chain combines TRBV10-3 with TRBJ2-7; D may be TRBD2 (6 bases). Germline CDR1 ENHRY, CDR2 SYGVKD. V was shortened by 10 bases and J by 0 bases, with 13 bases between the two germline ends. There are 13 residues in the CDR3. The CDR3 loop reads CATAGSISYEQYF. The CDR3 DNA reads as TGTGCCACCGCCGGGAGTATCTCCTACGAGCAGTACTTC.

The rearrangement links TRBV27 to TRBJ1-5; the D is unclear. The CDR3 has 16 amino acids. Deletions cut 6 bases from V and 0 bases from J, with 15 bases between. The germline CDR1 and CDR2 sequences are MNHEY and SMNVEV (reference sequence). The CDR3 loop reads CASSIKSRYSNQPQHF. CDR3 DNA sequence: TGTGCCAGCAGCATAAAGTCCAGGTATAGCAATCAGCCCCAGCATTTT.

This chain joins TRBV7-2 and TRBJ2-5; D gene ambiguous. The CDR3 loop spans 12 amino acids. V was shortened by 2 bases and J by 4 bases, with 5 bases between the two germline ends. Germline V CDR1 and CDR2: SGHTA, FQGNSA. The CDR3 region has the DNA TGTGCCAGCAGCTTAATGGTAGAGACCCAGTACTTC. It specifies CASSLMVETQYF.

The chain recombines TRBV6-5 with TRBJ1-1; the D gene is possibly TRBD1 (5 bases). The CDR3 sequence is 14 residues long. V lost 6 bases, J lost 2 bases, and 13 bases lay in between. Per germline, CDR1 MNHEY and CDR2 SVGAGI. The CDR3 region has the DNA TGTGCCAGCAGAGCCAGGGAACATAACACTGAAGCTTTCTTT. Its translation: CASRAREHNTEAFF.

The rearrangement uses TRBV6-1 and TRBJ1-2; D is unresolved. This CDR3 comprises 16 residues. Trimming removed 0 bases at V and 6 bases at J, with 17 bases between. The germline CDR1 and CDR2 sequences are MNHNS and SASEGT. The CDR3, as DNA: TGTGCCAGCAGTGAAGCGGTCCTTACAGCTCGTGATGGCTACACCTTC. Translation gives CASSEAVLTARDGYTF.